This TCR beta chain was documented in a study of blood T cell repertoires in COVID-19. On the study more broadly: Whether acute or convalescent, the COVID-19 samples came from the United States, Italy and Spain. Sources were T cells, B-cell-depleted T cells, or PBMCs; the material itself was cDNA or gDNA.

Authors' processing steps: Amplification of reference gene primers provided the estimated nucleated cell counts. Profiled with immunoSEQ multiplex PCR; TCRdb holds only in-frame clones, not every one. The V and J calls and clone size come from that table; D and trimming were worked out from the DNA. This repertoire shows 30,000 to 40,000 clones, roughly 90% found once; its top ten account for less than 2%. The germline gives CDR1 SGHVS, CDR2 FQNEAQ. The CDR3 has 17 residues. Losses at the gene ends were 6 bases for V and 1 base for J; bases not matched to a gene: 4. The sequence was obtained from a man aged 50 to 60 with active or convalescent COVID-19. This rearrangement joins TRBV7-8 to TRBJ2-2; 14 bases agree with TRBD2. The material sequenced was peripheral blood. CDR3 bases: TGTGCCAGCAGACCGGGACTAGCGGGAGTGAACACCGGGGAGCTGTTTTTT. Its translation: CASRPGLAGVNTGELFF.